This record covers a single T cell receptor (beta chain). Its matching antigen is unknown. The sample originates from a study of CD8+ T cells in alopecia areata. Across the study: Percentage of affected scalp area was the basis on which treated patients' severity was scored.

J was trimmed by 0 bases and V by 4 bases; bases with no gene match: 6. The CDR3 has 16 residues. Germline V gene data show CDR1 as MNHEY and CDR2 as SVGAGI. cDNA serving as the sequencing template came from extracted, reverse transcribed RNA. Profiled with immunoSEQ multiplex PCR; TCRdb holds only in-frame clones, not every one. The sample comprises approximately 280,000 clones, roughly 64% of which are singletons, and approximately 1.7% rests with the top ten. The treatment here: oral pan-JAK inhibitor, 5-10 mg twice daily. Regarding the study as a whole: Scalp sample data also include resident alphabeta T cells from normal skin. While patients received tofacitinib, many expanded lesional clones remained present in scalp and blood.

The TCR comes from a human donor with alopecia areata. The chain uses TRBV6-5 and TRBJ1-2; TRBD1 aligns across 9 bases. The sample here was CD4+ T cells sorted from blood, taken at week 24, from a patient treated with tofacitinib. This chain's CDR3 is CASSSRQGEPNYGYTF. The CDR3 DNA follows: TGTGCCAGCAGTTCTAGACAGGGGGAACCTAACTATGGCTACACCTTC.